The clone carrying this T cell receptor beta chain was seen more than once but under ten times. Antigen unknown. This entry is derived from a study of cytomegalovirus exposure and HLA in healthy donors. Study results and limitations: Most TCR sequences were seen very rarely across donors, but some public TCRs occurred in many.

The ends were cut back, 3 bases at V and 9 bases at J, with 18 bases in the middle. The CDR3 is 16 residues long. CDR1 and CDR2 (germline): LNHNV, YYDKDF (reference sequence). PCR employed 60 Vbeta and 13 Jbeta primers. Clones were read by immunoSEQ multiplex PCR, and TCRdb kept only the in-frame ones, dropping some. Of 110,000 or so clones in the sample, around 15% are singletons; the top ten hold around 0.86%. The V and J genes are TRBV15 and TRBJ1-6; D gene uncertain. The material sequenced was PBMCs. The sequence derives from a female donor in good health and CMV-seronegative. CDR3 residues: CATSRVVEIRSSPLHF. The CDR3 coding sequence is TGTGCCACCAGCAGGGTAGTTGAGATACGGAGTTCACCCCTCCACTTT. Using reference TRBV15 and TRBJ1-6 for the parts outside the CDR3, the full variable domain is DAMVIQNPRYQVTQFGKPVTLSCSQTLNHNVMYWYQQKSSQAPKLLFHYYDKDFNNEADTPDNFQSRRPNTSFCFLDIRSPGLGDTAMYLCATSRVVEIRSSPLHFGNGTRLTVT.